This T cell receptor (beta chain) was identified in a study of blood T cell repertoires in COVID-19. This clone was seen only a few times. Trimming removed 3 bases from V and 1 base from J; junction bases left unmatched: 8. The CDR3 sequence is 17 residues long. The germline V gene encodes CDR1 LGHDT and CDR2 YNNKEL (reference sequence). Profiled with immunoSEQ multiplex PCR; TCRdb holds only in-frame clones, not every one. Of about 49,000 clones in the sample, 85% to 90% are singletons; the top ten hold over 4.5%. The sequencing sample was made of peripheral blood. The V and J genes are TRBV3-1 (or the pseudogene TRBV3-2) and TRBJ2-5; 10 positions agree with TRBD2. The receptor was isolated from a man aged 35 to 55 with active COVID-19. This CDR3 reads CASSQTPGLAIQETQYF. In nucleotides, the CDR3 is TGTGCCAGCAGCCAGACACCGGGACTAGCGATCCAAGAGACCCAGTACTTC.